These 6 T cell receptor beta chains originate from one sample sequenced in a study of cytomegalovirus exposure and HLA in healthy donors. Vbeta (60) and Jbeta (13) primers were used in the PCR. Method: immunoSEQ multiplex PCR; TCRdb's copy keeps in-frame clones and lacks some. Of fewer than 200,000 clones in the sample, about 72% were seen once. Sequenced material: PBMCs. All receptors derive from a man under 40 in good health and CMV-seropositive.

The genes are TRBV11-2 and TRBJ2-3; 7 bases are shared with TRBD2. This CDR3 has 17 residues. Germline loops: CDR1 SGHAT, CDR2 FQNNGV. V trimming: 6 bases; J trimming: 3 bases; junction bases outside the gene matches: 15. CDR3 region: CASRSWGAGSATDTQYF. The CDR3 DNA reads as TGTGCCAGCAGGTCGTGGGGAGCGGGGTCGGCGACAGATACGCAGTATTTT. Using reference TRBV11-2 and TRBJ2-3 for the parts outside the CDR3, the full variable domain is EAGVAQSPRYKIIEKRQSVAFWCNPISGHATLYWYQQILGQGPKLLIQFQNNGVVDDSQLPKDRFSAERLKGVDSTLKIQPAKLEDSAVYLCASRSWGAGSATDTQYFGPGTRLTVL.

CDR3 sequence (DNA): TGTGCCAGTAGTATAGGGGGGAGGGCCCCCCAAGAGACCCAGTACTTC. It encodes CASSIGGRAPQETQYF. This chain links TRBV19 with TRBJ2-5, with 7 positions matching TRBD2. The CDR3 is 16 residues long. With 1 base clipped from V and 1 base from J, the junction kept 6 bases outside the gene matches. Germline V CDR1 and CDR2: LNHDA, SQIVND (reference sequence).

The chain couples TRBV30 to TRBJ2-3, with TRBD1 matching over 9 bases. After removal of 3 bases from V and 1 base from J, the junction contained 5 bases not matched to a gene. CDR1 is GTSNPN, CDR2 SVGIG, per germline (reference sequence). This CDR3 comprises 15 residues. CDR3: CAWSIRDRGTDTQYF. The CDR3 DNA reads TGTGCCTGGAGCATCAGGGACAGGGGCACAGATACGCAGTATTTT.

This CDR3 reads CASRAQVEQFF. For the CDR3, the DNA is TGTGCCAGCAGGGCCCAGGTGGAGCAGTTCTTC. J is TRBJ2-1 and V is TRBV6-6; D is ambiguous. Trimming cost V 6 bases and J 10 bases, with 10 bases left between them. Germline V gene lookup returns CDR1 MNHNY and CDR2 SVGAGI (reference sequence). The CDR3 runs 11 residues.

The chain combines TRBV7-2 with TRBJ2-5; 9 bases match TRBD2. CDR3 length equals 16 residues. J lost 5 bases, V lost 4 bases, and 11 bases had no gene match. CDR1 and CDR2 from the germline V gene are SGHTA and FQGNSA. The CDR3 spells CASSSIAGAAGETQYF. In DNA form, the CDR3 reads TGTGCCAGCAGCTCCATAGCGGGGGCAGCCGGCGAGACCCAGTACTTC.

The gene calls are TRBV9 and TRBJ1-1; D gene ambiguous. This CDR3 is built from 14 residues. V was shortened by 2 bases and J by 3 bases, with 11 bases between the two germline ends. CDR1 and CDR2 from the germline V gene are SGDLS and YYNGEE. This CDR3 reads CASSVGMKDTEAFF. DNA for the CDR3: TGTGCCAGCAGCGTCGGGATGAAGGACACTGAAGCTTTCTTT.